The 17 T cell receptor beta chains reported below all come from one sample, sequenced in a study of blood T cell repertoires in COVID-19. The method was immunoSEQ multiplex PCR; TCRdb's version includes in-frame clones alone and lacks a portion of them. In the table there are about 330,000 clones, roughly 90% of which are singletons. Sequences were obtained from PBMCs or T cells enriched from blood (not recorded which). These receptor sequences come from a woman younger than 45 who had recovered from COVID-19.

The count of this clone is one. The rearrangement links TRBV7-3 to TRBJ2-7; 14 bases line up with TRBD2. V lost 5 bases and J lost 2; bases outside the gene matches: 8. Germline V lookup: CDR1 SGHTA, CDR2 FQGTGA. The CDR3 spans 17 residues. CDR3 region: CASSPKGTSGRPYEQYF. CDR3 DNA: TGTGCCAGCAGCCCGAAAGGGACTAGCGGGAGACCCTACGAGCAGTACTTC.

The chain carries TRBV5-1 and TRBJ2-5; 10 bases are a match to TRBD1. The CDR3 loop spans 14 amino acids. The V gene's germline CDR1 is SGHRS and CDR2 YFSETQ. J lost 6 bases, V lost 4 bases, and 6 bases had no gene match. As DNA, the CDR3 is TGCGCCAGCAGCGAGGGACAGGGGCGACAGACCCAGTACTTC. Its protein is CASSEGQGRQTQYF.

The chain joins TRBV18 to TRBJ2-1; a possible D gene is TRBD2 (5 bases). Germline V gene lookup returns CDR1 KGHSH and CDR2 LQKENI. Trimming took off 2 bases at V and 7 bases at J, with 24 bases between the two ends. The CDR3 loop spans 18 amino acids. The CDR3 spells CASSPNAFSDTGVNEQFF. The CDR3 DNA reads as TGTGCCAGCTCACCAAATGCGTTTAGCGACACCGGGGTTAATGAGCAGTTCTTC. Drawing the rest from reference TRBV18 and TRBJ2-1, the complete variable domain is NAGVMQNPRHLVRRRGQEARLRCSPMKGHSHVYWYRQLPEEGLKFMVYLQKENIIDESGMPKERFSAEFPKEGPSILRIQQVVRGDSAAYFCASSPNAFSDTGVNEQFFGPGTRLTVL.

This clone was seen just once. The chain is built from TRBV18 and TRBJ2-5; TRBD2 is a possible D gene (6 bases). Germline V gene sequence: CDR1 KGHSH, CDR2 LQKENI. The CDR3 loop spans 16 amino acids. The V end lost 5 bases, the J end lost 3 bases, and 19 bases lay between the germline ends. The CDR3 sequence is CASSTSPGLDEETQYF. CDR3 nucleotides: TGTGCCAGCTCAACATCACCGGGACTCGATGAAGAGACCCAGTACTTC.

V and J are TRBV29-1 and TRBJ2-5; tentatively, D is TRBD2 (5 bases). The V end lost 5 bases, the J end lost 5 bases, and 15 bases lay between the germline ends. The CDR3 runs to 13 residues. From germline, CDR1 is SQVTM and CDR2 ANQGSEA. CDR3 in amino acids: CSVYLLGGETQYF. CDR3 coding DNA: TGCAGCGTTTATCTCCTGGGCGGGGAGACCCAGTACTTC.

The rearrangement joins TRBV28 to TRBJ1-2; the D is unclear. The V end was cut by 5 bases, the J end by 0 bases, with 13 bases between. The CDR3 has 15 residues. Germline V gene sequence: CDR1 MDHEN, CDR2 SYDVKM. The CDR3 sequence is CASSRNIAANYGYTF. CDR3 nucleotide sequence: TGTGCCAGCAGTCGTAATATTGCGGCTAACTATGGCTACACCTTC.

This chain uses TRBV19 with TRBJ2-1; a weak D match, TRBD2 (6 bases). V was pared by 7 bases and J by 6 bases, with 16 bases between. The CDR3 is 14 residues long. Germline loops: CDR1 LNHDA, CDR2 SQIVND (reference sequence). CDR3 region: CASIGGPGINEQFF. DNA of the CDR3: TGTGCCAGTATAGGAGGGCCGGGGATCAATGAGCAGTTCTTC.

Only one count was recorded for this clone. The CDR3 nucleotides read TGTGCCAGCAGTCCCGCAGTCTCAACTAGCGCGGGGTCGTACTTC. Translation: CASSPAVSTSAGSYF. The rearrangement uses TRBV27 and TRBJ2-5; TRBD2 matches at 7 bases. CDR3 size: 15 residues. Germline trimming cut 5 bases from V and 13 bases from J; bases unmatched to any gene: 19. The V gene's germline CDR1 is MNHEY and CDR2 SMNVEV (reference sequence).

The gene calls are TRBV5-1 and TRBJ2-3; unclear D gene. Germline loops: CDR1 SGHRS, CDR2 YFSETQ. Deletions cut 5 bases from V and 6 bases from J, with 19 bases between. The CDR3 totals 15 residues. The CDR3 bases are TGCGCCAGCAGACCCAGTGGTACACGATTGGATACGCAGTATTTT. It codes for CASRPSGTRLDTQYF.

The chain uses TRBV28 and TRBJ2-7; 7 bases line up with TRBD1. CDR1 MDHEN and CDR2 SYDVKM come from the germline V gene. CDR3 length: 14 residues. Germline trimming cut 2 bases from V and 2 bases from J; bases unmatched to any gene: 3. CDR3 protein: CASSLPGQPYEQYF. The CDR3 DNA reads TGTGCCAGCAGTTTACCGGGACAGCCCTACGAGCAGTACTTC.

This clone has only a few counts. The rearrangement joins TRBV10-3 to TRBJ1-5; perhaps TRBD1 as D (5 bases). The CDR3 spans 16 residues. Germline-derived CDR1 and CDR2 are ENHRY and SYGVKD. Trimming cost V 0 bases and J 0 bases, with 9 bases left between them. The CDR3 reads CAISESTAHSNQPQHF. For the CDR3, the DNA is TGTGCCATCAGTGAGTCGACAGCTCATAGCAATCAGCCCCAGCATTTT.

V gene TRBV11-2 combines with J gene TRBJ2-2, with 15 positions matching TRBD2. After removal of 7 bases from V and 3 bases from J, the junction contained 6 bases not matched to a gene. Germline V lookup: CDR1 SGHAT, CDR2 FQNNGV. The CDR3 sequence is 17 residues long. CDR3 residues: CASKPGLAGGDTGELFF. Written as DNA, the CDR3 is TGTGCCAGCAAACCAGGACTAGCGGGAGGGGACACCGGGGAGCTGTTTTTT.

The genes are TRBV27 and TRBJ1-5; 9 positions agree with TRBD1. Germline assignment: CDR1 MNHEY and CDR2 SMNVEV (reference sequence). This CDR3 is built from 16 residues. J lost 0 bases, V lost 8 bases, and 8 bases had no gene match. CDR3 loop: CASGRTGANSNQPQHF. CDR3 nucleotide sequence: TGTGCCAGCGGGAGGACAGGGGCGAATAGCAATCAGCCCCAGCATTTT.

The rearrangement uses TRBV7-9 and TRBJ1-2, with a tentative D call TRBD1 (6 bases). V dropped 5 bases and J dropped 4 bases, with 8 bases sitting between them. Germline V gene lookup returns CDR1 SEHNR and CDR2 FQNEAQ (reference sequence). This CDR3 is built from 12 residues. DNA for the CDR3: TGTGCCAGCAGCCAGGACAGCTATGGCTACACCTTC. It encodes CASSQDSYGYTF. The variable domain in full, completed from reference TRBV7-9 and TRBJ1-2, reads DTGVSQNPRHKITKRGQNVTFRCDPISEHNRLYWYRQTLGQGPEFLTYFQNEAQLEKSRLLSDRFSAERPKGSFSTLEIQRTEQGDSAMYLCASSQDSYGYTFGSGTRLTVV.

The CDR3 DNA reads as TGTGCCAGCAGTCCCGGACTCAATGAGCAGTTCTTC. This gives the protein CASSPGLNEQFF. The V and J genes are TRBV12-3 or TRBV12-4 and TRBJ2-1; D perhaps matches TRBD2 (5 bases). The CDR3 has 12 residues. Trimming pared 5 bases from V and 6 bases from J, leaving 8 bases between.

The chain employs TRBV6-2 or TRBV6-3 and TRBJ1-5, with D possibly TRBD1 on 6 matching bases. Germline V gene lookup returns CDR1 MNHEY and CDR2 SVGEGT. V lost 6 bases, J lost 2 bases, and 14 bases lay in between. The CDR3 runs 15 residues. The CDR3 sequence: CASSTRGGGNQPQHF. DNA of the CDR3: TGTGCCAGCAGCACAAGAGGGGGGGGCAATCAGCCCCAGCATTTT.

The V call is TRBV27, the J call TRBJ1-2; weak D call: TRBD1 (6 bases). V lost 4 bases and J lost 9, with 12 bases in between. This CDR3 has 12 residues. Germline V gene lookup returns CDR1 MNHEY and CDR2 SMNVEV (reference sequence). This CDR3 is CASSSTGLRYTF. The CDR3 nucleotides are TGTGCCAGCAGTTCGACAGGTCTTCGCTACACCTTC.